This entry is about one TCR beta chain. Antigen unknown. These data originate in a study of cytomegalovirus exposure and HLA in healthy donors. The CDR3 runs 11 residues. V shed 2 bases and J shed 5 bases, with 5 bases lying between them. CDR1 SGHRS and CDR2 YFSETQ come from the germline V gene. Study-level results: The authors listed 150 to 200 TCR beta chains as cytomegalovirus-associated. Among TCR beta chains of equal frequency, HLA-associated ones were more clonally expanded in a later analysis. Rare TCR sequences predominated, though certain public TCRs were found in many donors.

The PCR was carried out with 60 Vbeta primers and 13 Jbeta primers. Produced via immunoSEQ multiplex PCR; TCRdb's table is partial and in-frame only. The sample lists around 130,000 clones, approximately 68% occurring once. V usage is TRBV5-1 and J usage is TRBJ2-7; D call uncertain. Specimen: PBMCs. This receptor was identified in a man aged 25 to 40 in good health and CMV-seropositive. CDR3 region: CASSFFDEQYF. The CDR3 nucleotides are TGCGCCAGCAGCTTTTTCGACGAGCAGTACTTC.